The rows below give T cell receptor beta chains drawn from one sample of a study of shared clonotypes between healthy human individuals. The assay was immunoSEQ multiplex PCR, and TCRdb's table has in-frame clones only and misses some. The table lists around 2.5 million clones, 93% of them singletons, with about 0.38% in the top ten. The material sequenced was naive CD4+ T cells from PBMCs. The receptors come from a man aged 18 to 30 in good health. Some clones in this sample may be carry-over from other donors' samples. Each CDR3 is given with its conserved first and last residue. The order of the fields is CDR3 DNA, CDR3 protein, D gene, clone size, V gene, J gene. The D gene is left open where the match is weak. Some rows have no size entry. The others give once, few or many, or a class for an expanded clone.

CDR3nt: TGTGCCAGCAGCCCGCTGACAGACTCAACTAATGAAAAACTGTTTTTT; CDR3aa: CASSPLTDSTNEKLFF; d_gene: .; abundance: once; v_gene: TRBV7-8; j_gene: TRBJ1-4
CDR3nt: TGTGCCAGCAGTTTCCTATTTTCCCCCCGGGACAGAGACACAGATACGCAGTATTTT; CDR3aa: CASSFLFSPRDRDTDTQYF; d_gene: TRBD1; abundance: .; v_gene: TRBV28; j_gene: TRBJ2-3
CDR3nt: TGTGCCAGCAGCGCCGACAGGGCTAACTATGGCTACACCTTC; CDR3aa: CASSADRANYGYTF; d_gene: TRBD1; abundance: .; v_gene: TRBV9; j_gene: TRBJ1-2
CDR3nt: TGTGCCAGTAGTATGCGGACAGATAGCAATCAGCCCCAGCATTTT; CDR3aa: CASSMRTDSNQPQHF; d_gene: .; abundance: .; v_gene: TRBV19; j_gene: TRBJ1-5
CDR3nt: TGTGCTAGTGGTTTGGTAGGGACAGGGAAAGCTTTCTTT; CDR3aa: CASGLVGTGKAFF; d_gene: TRBD1; abundance: few; v_gene: TRBV12-5; j_gene: TRBJ1-1
CDR3nt: TGTGCGTCCCGCAGGGCCTACGAGCAGTACTTC; CDR3aa: CASRRAYEQYF; d_gene: .; abundance: .; v_gene: TRBV7-2; j_gene: TRBJ2-7
CDR3nt: TGCGCCAGCAGCTTGGTCCAGGGTAATGAAAAACTGTTTTTT; CDR3aa: CASSLVQGNEKLFF; d_gene: .; abundance: .; v_gene: TRBV5-1; j_gene: TRBJ1-4
CDR3nt: TGTGCCAGCAGTGATGGGCTAGCGGGAGGGTACAATGAGCAGTTCTTC; CDR3aa: CASSDGLAGGYNEQFF; d_gene: TRBD2; abundance: .; v_gene: TRBV6-1; j_gene: TRBJ2-1
CDR3nt: TGCGCCAGCAGCTTGCGAACATCCTACAATGAGCAGTTCTTC; CDR3aa: CASSLRTSYNEQFF; d_gene: .; abundance: .; v_gene: TRBV5-1; j_gene: TRBJ2-1
CDR3nt: TGTGCCAGCTCACCCTCGGGGGTAAGTGAAGCTTTCTTT; CDR3aa: CASSPSGVSEAFF; d_gene: .; abundance: .; v_gene: TRBV18; j_gene: TRBJ1-1